This entry describes one TCR beta chain. The data were obtained in a study of blood T cell repertoires in COVID-19. Study background: Sources were T cells, B-cell-depleted T cells, or PBMCs; the material itself was cDNA or gDNA.

This CDR3 spans 15 amino acids. Germline CDR1 reads SNHLY; CDR2 reads FYNNEI. V lost 4 bases, J lost 4 bases, and 8 bases stayed unmatched. Profiling relied on immunoSEQ multiplex PCR, and the TCRdb table lists in-frame clones only, not all of them. The table records around 250,000 clones, about nine tenths of them present only once. The genes are TRBV2 and TRBJ1-1; 8 bases align to TRBD1. This sequence was found in a human donor in a cohort exposed to, infected with or recovered from COVID-19 (not recorded which). The donor label of this sample is uncertain. The material sequenced was PBMCs or T cells enriched from blood (not recorded which). The DNA of the CDR3 is TGTGCCAGCAGTGCGGTGACAGGGGCGACCACTGAAGCTTTCTTT. It encodes CASSAVTGATTEAFF.